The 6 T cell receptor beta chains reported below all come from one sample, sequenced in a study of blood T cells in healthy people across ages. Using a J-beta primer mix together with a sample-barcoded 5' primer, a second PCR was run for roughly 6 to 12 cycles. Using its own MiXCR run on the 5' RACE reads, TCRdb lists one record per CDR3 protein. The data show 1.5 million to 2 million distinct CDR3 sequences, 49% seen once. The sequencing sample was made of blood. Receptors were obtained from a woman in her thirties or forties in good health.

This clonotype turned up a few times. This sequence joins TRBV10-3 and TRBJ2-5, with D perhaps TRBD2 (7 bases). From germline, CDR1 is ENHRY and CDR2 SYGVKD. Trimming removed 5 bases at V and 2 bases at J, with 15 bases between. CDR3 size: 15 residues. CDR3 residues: CAISSGGGGQETQYF. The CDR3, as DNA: TGTGCCATCAGTTCCGGAGGGGGGGGACAAGAGACCCAGTACTTC.

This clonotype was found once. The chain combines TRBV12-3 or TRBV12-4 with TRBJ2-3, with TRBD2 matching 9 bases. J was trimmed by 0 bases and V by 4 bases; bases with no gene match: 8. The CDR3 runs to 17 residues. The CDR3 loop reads CASSYGGGAFSTDTQYF. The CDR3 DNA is TGTGCCAGCAGTTACGGCGGGGGGGCCTTTAGCACAGATACGCAGTATTTT.

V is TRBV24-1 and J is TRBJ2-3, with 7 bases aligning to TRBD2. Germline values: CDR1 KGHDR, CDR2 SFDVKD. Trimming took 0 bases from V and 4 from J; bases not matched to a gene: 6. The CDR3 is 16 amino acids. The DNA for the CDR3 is TGTGCCACCAGTGATTTGCCGGGGGGAAGCGCAGATACGCAGTATTTT. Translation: CATSDLPGGSADTQYF.

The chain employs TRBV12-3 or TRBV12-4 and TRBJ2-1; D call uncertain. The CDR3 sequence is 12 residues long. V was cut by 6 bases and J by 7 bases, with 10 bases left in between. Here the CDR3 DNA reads TGTGCCAGCAGCTCCCACTCAAATGAGCAGTTCTTC. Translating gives CASSSHSNEQFF.

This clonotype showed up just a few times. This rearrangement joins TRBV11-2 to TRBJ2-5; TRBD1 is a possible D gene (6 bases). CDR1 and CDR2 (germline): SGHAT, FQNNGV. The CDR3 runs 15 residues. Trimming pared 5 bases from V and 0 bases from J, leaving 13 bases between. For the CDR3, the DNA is TGTGCCAGCAGCACCCTACAGGGAGACCAAGAGACCCAGTACTTC. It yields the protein CASSTLQGDQETQYF.

The CDR3 DNA is TGTGCCAGCAGCTTAGAGGGACTAGCGCACACTAGCACAGATACGCAGTATTTT. Translation gives CASSLEGLAHTSTDTQYF. The chain uses TRBV11-2 and TRBJ2-3; 10 nucleotides match TRBD2. Germline CDR1 is SGHAT and CDR2 is FQNNGV. CDR3 length equals 18 residues. J was trimmed by 0 bases and V by 0 bases; bases with no gene match: 6. Combining the CDR3 with reference TRBV11-2 and TRBJ2-3 gives the whole variable domain EAGVAQSPRYKIIEKRQSVAFWCNPISGHATLYWYQQILGQGPKLLIQFQNNGVVDDSQLPKDRFSAERLKGVDSTLKIQPAKLEDSAVYLCASSLEGLAHTSTDTQYFGPGTRLTVL.